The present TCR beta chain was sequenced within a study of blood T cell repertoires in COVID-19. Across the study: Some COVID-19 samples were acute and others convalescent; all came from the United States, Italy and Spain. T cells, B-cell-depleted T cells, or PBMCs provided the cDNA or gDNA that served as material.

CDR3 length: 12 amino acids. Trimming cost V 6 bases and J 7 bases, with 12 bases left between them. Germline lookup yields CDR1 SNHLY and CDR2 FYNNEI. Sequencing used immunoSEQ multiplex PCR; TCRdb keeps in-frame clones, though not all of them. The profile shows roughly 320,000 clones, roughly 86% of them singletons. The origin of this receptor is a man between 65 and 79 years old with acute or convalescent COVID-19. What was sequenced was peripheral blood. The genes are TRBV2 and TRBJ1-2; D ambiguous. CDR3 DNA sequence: TGTGCCAGCAGAGGAGGGTTGGGTGGCTACACCTTC. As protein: CASRGGLGGYTF.